Each of the 2 T cell receptor beta chains below was sequenced from the same sample in a study of beta chain features in type 1 diabetes. Of the isolated RNA, all was reverse transcribed, and so the sequenced material was expressed TCRB transcripts. Sequencing used immunoSEQ multiplex PCR; TCRdb keeps in-frame clones, though not all of them. The profile shows some 410,000 clones, approximately 15% of them singletons. Sequencing input: naive CD4+ T cells from blood. The receptors shown here come from a man aged 25 to 40 in good health.

This clone was counted only a few times. V gene TRBV30 combines with J gene TRBJ2-2, with TRBD2 as a possible D gene (5 bases). V was shortened by 1 base and J by 5 bases, with 11 bases between the two germline ends. The V gene's germline CDR1 is GTSNPN and CDR2 SVGIG (reference sequence). The CDR3 contains 14 residues. The DNA of the CDR3 is TGTGCCTGGAGTGAGGTGGGGAGTACCGGGGAGCTGTTTTTT. The encoded protein is CAWSEVGSTGELFF.

Of note for this clone: This CDR3 is also generated by other DNA sequences in the sample. The J gene is TRBJ1-2, the V gene TRBV9; no firm D call. Germline V gives CDR1 SGDLS, CDR2 YYNGEE. CDR3 length: 14 residues. V lost 1 base to trimming and J lost 0 bases, with 7 bases between them. CDR3 sequence: CASSVSGTNYGYTF. Written as DNA, the CDR3 is TGTGCCAGCAGCGTATCTGGAACTAACTATGGCTACACCTTC.